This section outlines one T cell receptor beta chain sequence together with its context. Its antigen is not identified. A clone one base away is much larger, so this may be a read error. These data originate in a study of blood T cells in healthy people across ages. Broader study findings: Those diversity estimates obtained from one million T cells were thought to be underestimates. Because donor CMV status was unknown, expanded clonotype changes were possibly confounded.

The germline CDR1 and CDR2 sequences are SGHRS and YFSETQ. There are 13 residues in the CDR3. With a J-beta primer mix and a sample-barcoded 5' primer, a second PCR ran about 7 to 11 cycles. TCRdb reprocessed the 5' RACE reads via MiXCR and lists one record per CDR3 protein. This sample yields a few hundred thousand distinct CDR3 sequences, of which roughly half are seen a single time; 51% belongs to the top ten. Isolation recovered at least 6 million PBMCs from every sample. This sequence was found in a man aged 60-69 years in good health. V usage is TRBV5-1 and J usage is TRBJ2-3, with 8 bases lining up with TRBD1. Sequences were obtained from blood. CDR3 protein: CASGLGQADTQYF. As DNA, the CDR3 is TGCGCCAGCGGCTTGGGACAGGCCGATACGCAGTATTTT.